The 3 T cell receptor beta chains listed next were all sequenced from one sample in a study of early stage breast cancer tumors. The repertoire was sequenced with immunoSEQ multiplex PCR; TCRdb's copy has only in-frame clones and lacks some. The sample holds tens of thousands of clones; approximately 72% are singletons and the top ten take roughly 33%. The material sequenced was blood. These receptor sequences come from a person in their fifties or sixties with breast cancer.

This clone was seen more than once but under ten times. The CDR3, as DNA: TGTGCCAGCAGCGACCCCGGGACAGGGAACTATGGCTACACCTTC. Protein product: CASSDPGTGNYGYTF. The V and J genes are TRBV14 and TRBJ1-2; 9 bases are a match to TRBD1. CDR3 length equals 15 residues. With V trimmed by 5 bases and J by 2 bases, 6 bases remained unmatched. In germline, CDR1 is SGHDN, CDR2 FVKESK.

This clone appeared once. The V and J genes are TRBV10-2 and TRBJ2-1; D call uncertain. The ends were cut back, 4 bases at V and 0 bases at J, with 10 bases in the middle. This CDR3 has 15 residues. Per germline, CDR1 WSHSY and CDR2 SAAADI. Written as DNA, the CDR3 is TGCGCCAGCAGTGGGGCTAGTCTCTCCTACAATGAGCAGTTCTTC. Translated: CASSGASLSYNEQFF.

V gene TRBV7-2 combines with J gene TRBJ1-1; D is unclear. Per the germline V gene, CDR1 is SGHTA and CDR2 is FQGNSA. The CDR3 length is 13 residues. Between the trimmed V and J ends, which lost 1 base and 10 bases, there was a span of 13 bases. The CDR3 loop reads CASSLGTEGGAFF. In DNA, the CDR3 is TGTGCCAGCAGCTTAGGAACGGAGGGAGGAGCTTTCTTT.